This T cell receptor beta chain was obtained from a study of blood T cell repertoires in COVID-19. In the study overall: The study drew acute and convalescent COVID-19 samples from the United States, Italy and Spain. In each case, the material was cDNA or gDNA derived from T cells, B-cell-depleted T cells, or PBMCs.

Looked up from germline, CDR1 is SEHNR and CDR2 is FQNEAQ (reference sequence). The CDR3 is 14 residues long. V shed 4 bases, J shed 6 bases, and the junction held 6 bases outside the gene matches. Authors' analysis steps: Estimates of nucleated cell counts were drawn from the amplification of reference gene primers. TCRdb keeps only in-frame clones here, not all; method: immunoSEQ multiplex PCR. D and trimming were read from the DNA, whereas the V and J calls and clone size are those reported in that table. Of about 170,000 clones in the sample, around 85% are singletons; the top ten hold roughly 3%.

This clonotype originated in a human donor with acute or convalescent COVID-19. The donor label of this sample is uncertain. The sequenced sample was peripheral blood. The rearrangement uses TRBV7-9 and TRBJ2-1, with 7 bases matching TRBD2. The CDR3 DNA sequence: TGTGCCAGCAGCTCTCGGCGGGGGAGCAATGAGCAGTTCTTC. Translation: CASSSRRGSNEQFF.